Each of the 10 T cell receptor beta chains below was sequenced from the same sample in a study of metastatic and nonmetastatic thyroid tumors. With MiXCR, TCRdb reprocessed the PCR reads. Found here are around 13,000 clones, around an eighth of them singletons; the top ten hold roughly 33%. Prior to thyroid surgery, none of the patients had received any treatment. Sequenced sample: blood. Receptors were obtained from a female donor with papillary thyroid cancer or a benign thyroid nodule (not recorded which). Some clones in this sample may be carry-over from other donors' samples.

Ten or more counts support this clone. The chain uses TRBV27 and TRBJ2-1; D not resolved. Trimming stripped 5 bases from V and 7 bases from J, with 15 bases between. The CDR3 covers 14 residues. Germline values: CDR1 MNHEY, CDR2 SMNVEV (reference sequence). The CDR3 here is CASSPSPTDNEQFF. The CDR3 DNA is TGTGCCAGCAGTCCTTCTCCGACGGATAATGAGCAGTTCTTC.

The chain is built from TRBV5-4 and TRBJ2-5; 7 bases line up with TRBD1. The CDR3 sequence is 13 residues long. Germline CDR1 reads SGHNT; CDR2 reads YYREEE (reference sequence). V lost 10 bases, J lost 3 bases, and 9 bases stayed unmatched. The CDR3: CASKGAPKETQYF. CDR3 DNA: TGTGCCTCCAAGGGGGCGCCCAAAGAGACCCAGTACTTC.

This clone appeared many times. V is TRBV7-6 and J is TRBJ2-7, with 7 positions matching TRBD1. The junction had 5 bases not matched to a gene; V was cut back by 1 base and J by 5 bases. Germline values: CDR1 SGHVS, CDR2 FNYEAQ. The CDR3 consists of 14 residues. The CDR3: CASSLVGTGDEQYF. The CDR3 nucleotides are TGTGCCAGCAGCTTAGTAGGAACAGGGGACGAGCAGTACTTC.

This clone was recorded at least ten times. This rearrangement joins TRBV14 to TRBJ2-6; D possibly corresponds to TRBD2 (5 bases). V was cut by 3 bases and J by 0 bases, with 6 bases left in between. Germline V gives CDR1 SGHDN, CDR2 FVKESK. The CDR3 loop spans 15 amino acids. CDR3 amino acids: CASSQGSSGANVLTF. For the CDR3, the DNA is TGTGCCAGCAGCCAGGGGAGCTCTGGGGCCAACGTCCTGACTTTC.

This clone was counted many times. The gene calls are TRBV30 and TRBJ1-5; 8 bases are shared with TRBD1. Germline V gene data show CDR1 as GTSNPN and CDR2 as SVGIG (reference sequence). Trimming removed 1 base from V and 6 bases from J; junction bases left unmatched: 5. The CDR3 totals 14 residues. CDR3 loop: CAWSGDRGSQPQHF. The CDR3 nucleotides read TGTGCCTGGAGTGGAGACAGGGGAAGTCAGCCCCAGCATTTT.

The J gene is TRBJ1-5, the V gene TRBV3-1; D unclear. The CDR3 is made up of 12 amino acids. Trimming shortened V by 4 bases and J by 7 bases, and 8 bases separated the two germline ends. CDR1 is LGHDT, CDR2 YNNKEL, per germline (reference sequence). CDR3 sequence reads: CASSLLGQPQHF. The CDR3 DNA reads as TGTGCCAGCAGCCTTTTGGGGCAGCCCCAGCATTTT.

This clone was detected many times. The chain uses TRBV15 and TRBJ1-4, with D unresolved. Trimming cost V 0 bases and J 8 bases, with 13 bases left between them. The CDR3 covers 15 residues. In germline, CDR1 is LNHNV, CDR2 YYDKDF (reference sequence). The CDR3 is CATSREGRSSEKLFF. The CDR3 DNA is TGTGCCACCAGCAGAGAAGGCAGGTCCTCGGAAAAACTGTTTTTT.

The J gene is TRBJ1-4, the V gene TRBV18; 9 positions agree with TRBD1. The CDR3 length is 13 residues. J was trimmed by 8 bases and V by 6 bases; bases with no gene match: 4. CDR1 and CDR2 from the germline V gene are KGHSH and LQKENI. CDR3 sequence (DNA): TGTGCCAGCTCTCCGGGACAGGGCGAAAAACTGTTTTTT. Protein product: CASSPGQGEKLFF. The variable domain in full, completed from reference TRBV18 and TRBJ1-4, reads NAGVMQNPRHLVRRRGQEARLRCSPMKGHSHVYWYRQLPEEGLKFMVYLQKENIIDESGMPKERFSAEFPKEGPSILRIQQVVRGDSAAYFCASSPGQGEKLFFGSGTQLSVL.

At least ten counts were recorded for this clone. The chain combines TRBV6-1 with TRBJ2-2, with 10 bases lining up with TRBD2. The CDR3 runs to 16 residues. J lost 6 bases, V lost 7 bases, and 11 bases had no gene match. The V gene's germline CDR1 is MNHNS and CDR2 SASEGT. CDR3 residues: CASKILAGGSPGELFF. The CDR3 nucleotides read TGTGCCAGCAAGATTTTAGCGGGAGGTTCCCCCGGGGAGCTGTTTTTT.

This clone was recorded many times. The chain joins TRBV9 to TRBJ1-4, with 7 bases lining up with TRBD1. The CDR3 runs to 15 residues. Germline-derived CDR1 and CDR2 are SGDLS and YYNGEE. After removal of 4 bases from V and 0 bases from J, the junction contained 3 bases not matched to a gene. Here the CDR3 DNA reads TGTGCCAGCAGCTTAGGACAGGCAACTAATGAAAAACTGTTTTTT. This codes for CASSLGQATNEKLFF.